This entry describes one TCR beta chain. This sample is drawn from a study of blood T cell repertoires in COVID-19. Background on the study: Acute-phase and convalescent COVID-19 samples originated in the United States, Italy and Spain. Sources were T cells, B-cell-depleted T cells, or PBMCs; the material itself was cDNA or gDNA.

Germline V CDR1 and CDR2: MNHNS, SASEGT. The CDR3 runs to 16 residues. The V end lost 1 base, the J end lost 3 bases, and 12 bases lay between the germline ends. As handled by the study authors: For nucleated cells, counts were estimated from reference gene primer amplification. Some clones are missing from TCRdb's copy, which holds only in-frame ones; the method was immunoSEQ multiplex PCR. V and J calls and clone size are those listed in that table; D and trimming were worked out from the DNA. The table has 63,000 or so clones, approximately 79% seen once. Sequences were obtained from peripheral blood. The TCR originated in an elderly man with active COVID-19. The chain employs TRBV6-1 and TRBJ2-2; unclear D gene. The CDR3 loop is CASSEGHPKDTGELFF. In DNA form, the CDR3 reads TGTGCCAGCAGTGAAGGACACCCAAAGGACACCGGGGAGCTGTTTTTT.